A single sample is the source of the 29 T cell receptor beta chains below, sequenced in a study of regulatory T cells in long-lasting Graves disease (dated by TCRdb to about 2021). Receptor amplification or capture employed multiplex PCR. The data were produced on an Illumina HiSeq 4000. TCR beta libraries were built with iRepertoire HTBI primers and Arm-PCR amplification of CDR3 regions. TCRdb reprocessing: public reads trimmed at Q25 with fastp, clones called with MiXCR, in-frame beta chains kept. Each CDR3 protein gets just one entry, which takes the most common genes and DNA from the rows behind it. The sample has some 250,000 distinct CDR3 sequences on record, around 17% of them singletons. The ten top clones hold less than 25% of the sample. The meaning of the sample's time point label: newly diagnosed GD, antithyroid drugs for less than 3 months. For both TCR sequencing and RNA sequencing, RNA was extracted from PBMCs using TRIzol.

The sample here was peripheral blood mononuclear cells (PBMCs), taken at new diagnosis, from a patient treated with antithyroid drugs. The receptors were gathered from a female donor with Graves disease.

This sequence joins TRBV18 and TRBJ2-7; D is uncertain. The CDR3 has 15 residues. V lost 2 bases and J lost 0, with 11 bases in between. The germline V gene encodes CDR1 KGHSH and CDR2 LQKENI. CDR3 in amino acids: CASSPRADGSYEQYF. CDR3 DNA sequence: TGTGCCAGCTCACCAAGGGCAGACGGCTCCTACGAGCAGTACTTC.

This clonotype was seen more than once but under ten times. V and J are TRBV19 and TRBJ2-2, with TRBD1 matching 9 bases. The V and J ends lost 10 bases and 1 base, in that order; junction bases with no gene match: 7. Germline CDR1 LNHDA, CDR2 SQIVND (reference sequence). The CDR3 covers 15 residues. The CDR3: CATKGDRVNTGELFF. CDR3 DNA sequence: TGTGCCACCAAGGGGGACAGGGTGAACACCGGGGAGCTGTTTTTT.

At least ten counts were recorded for this clonotype. This chain connects TRBV7-2 to TRBJ2-1; 9 bases agree with TRBD2. The ends lost 6 bases at V and 0 bases at J; junction bases unmatched: 0. This CDR3 contains 14 residues. CDR1 is SGHTA, CDR2 FQGNSA, per germline. The CDR3 here is CASRRGGSYNEQFF. The CDR3 DNA follows: TGTGCCAGCAGGCGGGGGGGCTCCTACAATGAGCAGTTCTTC.

This clonotype was seen repeatedly, ten times or more. This CDR3 reads CASRTRGNEQFF. CDR3 in DNA: TGTGCCAGTAGAACTAGGGGCAATGAGCAGTTCTTC. The chain couples TRBV19 to TRBJ2-1; tentatively, D is TRBD1 or TRBD2 (5 bases each). The germline CDR1 and CDR2 sequences are LNHDA and SQIVND (reference sequence). The CDR3 covers 12 residues. V gave up 6 bases and J gave up 6 bases, with 9 bases separating them.

This clonotype has ten or more counts. The chain uses TRBV5-4 and TRBJ2-7; weak D call: TRBD2 (7 bases). Germline loops: CDR1 SGHNT, CDR2 YYREEE (reference sequence). V was pared by 2 bases and J by 7 bases, with 22 bases between. This CDR3 spans 16 amino acids. CDR3 coding DNA: TGTGCCAGCAGCTTACCGGGGGCTAGCGGAGGAGGGGAGCAGTACTTC. It yields the protein CASSLPGASGGGEQYF.

This clonotype appeared once. This chain joins TRBV27 and TRBJ2-5; 7 nucleotides line up with TRBD2. V trimming: 8 bases; J trimming: 3 bases; junction bases outside the gene matches: 18. The germline CDR1 and CDR2 sequences are MNHEY and SMNVEV (reference sequence). The CDR3 loop spans 17 amino acids. In DNA, the CDR3 is TGTGCCAGCCAACCCGGGGGGAGCGCACCTTTCGAAGAGACCCAGTACTTC. Its translation: CASQPGGSAPFEETQYF.

This clonotype was detected many times. The V call is TRBV7-9, the J call TRBJ1-2; TRBD1 is a possible D gene (6 bases). The germline V gene encodes CDR1 SEHNR and CDR2 FQNEAQ (reference sequence). The V gene lost 3 bases and the J gene lost 7 bases, with 9 bases spanning the gap. The CDR3 runs to 12 residues. CDR3 sequence reads: CASSFDRSGYTF. The CDR3 DNA follows: TGTGCCAGCAGCTTTGACAGGAGTGGCTACACCTTC.

This clonotype appeared many times. The chain links TRBV5-1 to TRBJ2-7, with D maybe TRBD2 (6 bases). Trimming left V 0 bases short and J 4 bases short, with 8 bases between. Germline values: CDR1 SGHRS, CDR2 YFSETQ. CDR3 length: 13 residues. For the CDR3, the DNA is TGCGCCAGCAGCTTGGCGGGGGAATACGAGCAGTACTTC. The encoded protein is CASSLAGEYEQYF.

This clonotype has a count of ten or more. This chain uses TRBV5-1 with TRBJ2-3; D remains ambiguous. There are 13 residues in the CDR3. The V gene lost 5 bases and the J gene lost 2 bases, with 9 bases spanning the gap. CDR1 is SGHRS, CDR2 YFSETQ, per germline. This chain's CDR3 is CASSGLPTDTQYF. CDR3 in DNA: TGCGCCAGCAGTGGTCTCCCCACAGATACGCAGTATTTT.

Of note for this clonotype: This likely stems from a read error, as it lies one base from a far larger clone. The gene calls are TRBV2 and TRBJ2-7, with D possibly being TRBD1 (6 bases). The CDR3 is 16 residues long. CDR1 SNHLY and CDR2 FYNNEI come from the germline V gene. V lost 8 bases and J lost 1, with 21 bases in between. The CDR3 DNA follows: TGTGCCAGCCGCGGCCGCACAGGGACATCATCCTACGAGCAGTACTTC. Translated, it gives CASRGRTGTSSYEQYF.

The sample holds many counts of this clonotype. CDR3 region: CAISVRDWGADNEQFF. In DNA form, the CDR3 reads TGTGCCATCAGCGTAAGAGATTGGGGGGCGGACAATGAGCAGTTCTTC. The chain links TRBV10-3 to TRBJ2-1; D is perhaps TRBD1 or TRBD2 (6 bases each). Germline CDR1 is ENHRY and CDR2 is SYGVKD. The CDR3 consists of 16 residues. V lost 6 bases and J 5 bases, leaving 20 bases between the germline ends.

The sample holds many counts of this clonotype. This chain uses TRBV18 with TRBJ1-1, with 12 bases identical to TRBD1. The junction had 8 bases not matched to a gene; V was cut back by 5 bases and J by 1 base. CDR1 and CDR2 (germline): KGHSH, LQKENI. The CDR3 has 17 amino acids. CDR3 protein: CASSSGTGGTRNTEAFF. As DNA, the CDR3 is TGTGCCAGCTCATCTGGGACAGGGGGCACAAGGAACACTGAAGCTTTCTTT.

At least ten counts were recorded for this clonotype. The J gene is TRBJ2-3, the V gene TRBV27, with 11 bases aligning to TRBD2. Germline-derived CDR1 and CDR2 are MNHEY and SMNVEV (reference sequence). Trimming removed 4 bases from V and 4 bases from J; junction bases left unmatched: 1. There are 14 residues in the CDR3. The CDR3 coding sequence is TGTGCCAGCAGTTCGACTAGCGGGGCAGATACGCAGTATTTT. Its translation: CASSSTSGADTQYF.

The V and J genes are TRBV29-1 and TRBJ1-1; no clear D. Germline V gene sequence: CDR1 SQVTM, CDR2 ANQGSEA. V shed 4 bases and J shed 5 bases, with 11 bases lying between them. CDR3 length equals 12 residues. DNA for the CDR3: TGCAGCGTTGGGGAGGGAGATACTGAAGCTTTCTTT. It encodes CSVGEGDTEAFF.

The chain uses TRBV27 and TRBJ2-1; 12 bases are a match to TRBD2. The germline gives CDR1 MNHEY, CDR2 SMNVEV (reference sequence). The CDR3 totals 14 residues. Germline trimming cut 6 bases from V and 12 bases from J; bases unmatched to any gene: 9. DNA for the CDR3: TGTGCCAGCAGCAGTGGGCTAGCGGGAGGGCGGCAGTTCTTC. Translation: CASSSGLAGGRQFF.

This clonotype was seen at least ten times. This rearrangement joins TRBV9 to TRBJ1-6; D is unresolved. CDR3 size: 14 residues. Germline CDR1 SGDLS, CDR2 YYNGEE. V was cut by 0 bases and J by 7 bases, with 8 bases left in between. In nucleotides, the CDR3 is TGTGCCAGCAGCGTAGAAGTGCTCAATTCACCCCTCCACTTT. Translation: CASSVEVLNSPLHF. The variable domain in full, with the rest retrieved from reference TRBV9 and TRBJ1-6, is DSGVTQTPKHLITATGQRVTLRCSPRSGDLSVYWYQQSLDQGLQFLIQYYNGEERAKGNILERFSAQQFPDLHSELNLSSLELGDSALYFCASSVEVLNSPLHFGNGTRLTVT.

This clonotype was detected only a few times. J is TRBJ1-3 and V is TRBV29-1; D is possibly TRBD1 (6 bases). V shed 2 bases and J shed 4 bases, with 9 bases lying between them. The CDR3 length is 13 residues. Germline CDR1 is SQVTM and CDR2 is ANQGSEA. CDR3 sequence: CSVESTGGNTIYF. CDR3 DNA sequence: TGCAGCGTTGAATCTACAGGGGGAAACACCATATATTTT.

In this sample, this clonotype turned up many times. V and J are TRBV6-2 or TRBV6-3 and TRBJ2-7, with a tentative D call TRBD2 (6 bases). The CDR3 has 14 amino acids. Germline lookup yields CDR1 MNHEY and CDR2 SVGEGT. V was shortened by 0 bases and J by 3 bases, with 9 bases between the two germline ends. The CDR3 spells CASSYSGGGYEQYF. The DNA for the CDR3 is TGTGCCAGCAGTTACTCGGGGGGAGGCTACGAGCAGTACTTC.

The sample holds a few counts of this clonotype. The chain combines TRBV4-2 with TRBJ1-5; D call uncertain. The CDR3 is 15 amino acids. The V and J ends lost 0 bases and 6 bases respectively, with 12 bases between them. CDR1 and CDR2 (germline): LGHNA, YNFKEQ. The DNA of the CDR3 is TGTGCCAGCAGCCAAGATAGGGTTCGGGTTCAGCCCCAGCATTTT. Amino acid sequence: CASSQDRVRVQPQHF.

This clonotype was found many times. The chain employs TRBV13 and TRBJ2-3, with TRBD1 identical over 7 bases. Germline CDR1 reads PRHDT; CDR2 reads FYEKMQ (reference sequence). V gave up 0 bases and J gave up 1 base; unmatched junction bases: 4. The CDR3 contains 16 residues. CDR3 sequence: CASSLGQGWRTDTQYF. CDR3 DNA sequence: TGTGCCAGCAGCTTAGGACAGGGGTGGCGCACAGATACGCAGTATTTT.

CDR3 amino acids: CASGGTGTSTDTQYF. Written as DNA, the CDR3 is TGCGCCAGCGGCGGGACGGGAACTAGCACAGATACGCAGTATTTT. V is TRBV5-1 and J is TRBJ2-3, with a tentative D call TRBD2 (6 bases). The CDR3 totals 15 residues. V dropped 7 bases and J dropped 0 bases, with 15 bases sitting between them. Per germline, CDR1 SGHRS and CDR2 YFSETQ.

This clonotype was counted only a few times. V gene TRBV27 combines with J gene TRBJ2-5, with D uncertain. Between the trimmed V and J ends, which lost 6 bases and 1 base, there was a span of 12 bases. This CDR3 is 14 amino acids long. From germline, CDR1 is MNHEY and CDR2 SMNVEV (reference sequence). The CDR3 loop reads CASSFSPSQETQYF. For the CDR3, the DNA is TGTGCCAGCAGCTTTAGCCCCAGCCAAGAGACCCAGTACTTC.

Comments on this clonotype: This may be a read error, as it is one base from a much larger clone. V is TRBV6-5 and J is TRBJ2-1; a weak D match, TRBD1 (7 bases). Germline CDR1 and CDR2: MNHEY and SVGAGI. The CDR3 loop spans 14 amino acids. Deletions cut 3 bases from V and 12 bases from J, with 18 bases between. CDR3 DNA: TGTGCCAGCAGTTATCGGGCAGGGGGAGGTGGGCAGTTCTTC. Its translation is CASSYRAGGGGQFF.

There are many counts of this clonotype. The chain combines TRBV6-1 with TRBJ1-3; D is possibly TRBD1 (6 bases). The CDR3 length is 14 residues. Germline V gene data show CDR1 as MNHNS and CDR2 as SASEGT. Trimming stripped 6 bases from V and 0 bases from J, with 9 bases between. The CDR3 spells CASRQTGSGNTIYF. The CDR3 DNA reads TGTGCCAGCAGGCAGACAGGCTCTGGAAACACCATATATTTT.

This clonotype came up many times. The V and J genes are TRBV30 and TRBJ1-1; D ambiguous. Trimming shortened V by 3 bases and J by 0 bases, and 8 bases separated the two germline ends. In germline, CDR1 is GTSNPN, CDR2 SVGIG (reference sequence). This CDR3 is built from 13 residues. The CDR3 DNA sequence: TGTGCCTGGAGCGCGGGATTGAACACTGAAGCTTTCTTT. Protein sequence: CAWSAGLNTEAFF.

This clonotype was counted once. The likely explanation is a read error, given a far larger clone one base away. The CDR3 region has the DNA TGTGCCAGCAGACCGACAGGGCCTAGTTCACCCCTCCACTTT. This gives the protein CASRPTGPSSPLHF. The V and J genes are TRBV2 and TRBJ1-6; 7 bases map to TRBD1. After removal of 6 bases from V and 9 bases from J, the junction contained 8 bases not matched to a gene. Germline V gene sequence: CDR1 SNHLY, CDR2 FYNNEI. This CDR3 is 14 amino acids long.

This clonotype was counted at least ten times. The gene calls are TRBV6-2 or TRBV6-3 and TRBJ2-5, with 11 nucleotides matching TRBD1. The CDR3 runs to 15 residues. Germline V CDR1 and CDR2: MNHEY, SVGEGT. J gave up 2 bases and V 5 bases, and 4 bases lay outside the gene matches. The CDR3 reads CASSHRDRGQETQYF. CDR3 DNA sequence: TGTGCCAGCAGTCACCGGGACAGGGGGCAAGAGACCCAGTACTTC.

This clonotype was seen just once. A read error may be the cause here, since a much bigger clone is one base away. The chain links TRBV20-1 to TRBJ2-3; 10 nucleotides agree with TRBD2. Germline CDR1 DFQATT, CDR2 SNEGSKA (reference sequence). CDR3 size: 14 residues. Written as DNA, the CDR3 is TGCGGTGCCATCGGAACTAGCGGGGCAGATACGCAGTATTTT. Protein product: CGAIGTSGADTQYF.

This clonotype appeared many times. The chain is built from TRBV10-2 and TRBJ1-1; 11 bases are a match to TRBD1. Trimming cost V 4 bases and J 5 bases; bases outside gene matches: 3. This CDR3 is 14 amino acids long. In germline, CDR1 is WSHSY, CDR2 SAAADI. CDR3 nucleotide sequence: TGCGCCAGCAGTGGGGACAGGGGGGGAACTGAAGCTTTCTTT. Protein: CASSGDRGGTEAFF.